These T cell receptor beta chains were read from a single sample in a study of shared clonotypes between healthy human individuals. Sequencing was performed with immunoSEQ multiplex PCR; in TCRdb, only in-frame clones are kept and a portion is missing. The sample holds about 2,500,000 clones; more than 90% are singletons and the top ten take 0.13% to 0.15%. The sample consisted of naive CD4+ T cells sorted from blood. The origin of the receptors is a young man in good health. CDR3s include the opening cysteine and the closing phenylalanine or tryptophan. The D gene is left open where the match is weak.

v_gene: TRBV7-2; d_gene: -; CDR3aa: CASSPLHWYQETQYF
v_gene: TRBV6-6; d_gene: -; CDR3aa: CASSYALQNNQPQHF
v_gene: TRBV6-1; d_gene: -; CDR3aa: CASSEARRTYEQYF
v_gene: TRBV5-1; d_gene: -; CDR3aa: CASSSDRLETQYF
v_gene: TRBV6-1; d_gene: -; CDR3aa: CASLGGPGANVLTF
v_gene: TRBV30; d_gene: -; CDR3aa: CAWSGLTEAFF
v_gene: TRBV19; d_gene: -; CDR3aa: CASSPDRLNTEAFF
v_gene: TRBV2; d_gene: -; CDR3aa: CASRLDTSYNEQFF
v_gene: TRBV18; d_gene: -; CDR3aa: CASSPSRGMNEKLFF
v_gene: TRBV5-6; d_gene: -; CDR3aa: CASSSSNYGYTF
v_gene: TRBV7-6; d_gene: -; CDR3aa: CASSLDGVPQPQHF
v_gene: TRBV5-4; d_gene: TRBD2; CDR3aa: CASRPRGGVFNEQFF
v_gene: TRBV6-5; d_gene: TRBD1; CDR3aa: CASSSTGVLWFF
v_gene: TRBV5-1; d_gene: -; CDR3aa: CASSLTPPEQFF
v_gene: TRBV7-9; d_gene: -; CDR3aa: CASSLAGTANTEAFF
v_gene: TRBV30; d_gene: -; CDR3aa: CAWSKAAAAFEAFF
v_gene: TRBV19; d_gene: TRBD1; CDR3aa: CASSMITGGAYNSPLHF
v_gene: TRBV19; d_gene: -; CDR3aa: CASSSRDTLAKNIQYF
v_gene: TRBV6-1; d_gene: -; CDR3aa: CASSIGSIRETQYF
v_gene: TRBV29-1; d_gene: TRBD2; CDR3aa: CSVEDPLAGANTGELFF
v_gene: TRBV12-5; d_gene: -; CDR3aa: CASGLGTLGNTIYF
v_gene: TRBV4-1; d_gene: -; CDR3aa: CASSHQITDNYGYTF
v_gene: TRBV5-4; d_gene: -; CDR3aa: CASSPGRTYEQYF
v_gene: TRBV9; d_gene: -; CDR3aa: CASSVVGGPGDTQYF
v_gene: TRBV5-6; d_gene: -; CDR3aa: CASSTTQNRAQYF
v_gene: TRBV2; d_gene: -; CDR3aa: CASMQLTQNIQYF
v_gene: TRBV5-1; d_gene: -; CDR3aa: CASSPGSGPSNQPQHF